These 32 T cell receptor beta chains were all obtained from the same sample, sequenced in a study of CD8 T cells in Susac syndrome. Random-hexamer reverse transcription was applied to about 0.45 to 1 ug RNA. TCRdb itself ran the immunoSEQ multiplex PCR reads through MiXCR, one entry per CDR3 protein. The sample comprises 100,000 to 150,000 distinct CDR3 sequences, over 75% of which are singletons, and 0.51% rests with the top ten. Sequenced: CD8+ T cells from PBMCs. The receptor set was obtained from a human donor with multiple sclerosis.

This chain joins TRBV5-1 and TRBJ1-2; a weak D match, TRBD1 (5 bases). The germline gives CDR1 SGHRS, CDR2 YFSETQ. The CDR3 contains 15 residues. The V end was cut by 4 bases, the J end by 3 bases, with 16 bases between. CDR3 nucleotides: TGCGCCAGCAGCAATCGCCAGGGACTTGACTATGGCTACACCTTC. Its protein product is CASSNRQGLDYGYTF.

This chain's CDR3 is CATSKKQGGLDIQYF. Here the CDR3 DNA reads TGTGCCACCAGCAAAAAACAGGGAGGGTTGGACATTCAGTACTTC. The gene calls are TRBV15 and TRBJ2-4; tentatively, D is TRBD2 (7 bases). The CDR3 spans 15 residues. Germline CDR1 reads LNHNV; CDR2 reads YYDKDF (reference sequence). With 4 bases removed from V and 8 bases from J, the gap between germline ends came to 18 bases.

As DNA, the CDR3 is TGTGCCAGCAGCGTAGGGTTAGTTTATGGGGGCACCGGGGAGCTGTTTTTT. Its protein product is CASSVGLVYGGTGELFF. The chain has TRBV9 and TRBJ2-2; D possibly uses TRBD1 or TRBD2 (5 bases each). The germline V gene encodes CDR1 SGDLS and CDR2 YYNGEE. The CDR3 sequence is 17 residues long. With 0 bases removed from V and 4 bases from J, the gap between germline ends came to 16 bases.

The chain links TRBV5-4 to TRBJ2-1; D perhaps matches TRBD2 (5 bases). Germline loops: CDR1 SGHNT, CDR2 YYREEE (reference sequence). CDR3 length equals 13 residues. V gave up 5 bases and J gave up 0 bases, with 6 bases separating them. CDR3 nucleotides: TGTGCCAGCAGGGGGAGCTCCTACAATGAGCAGTTCTTC. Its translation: CASRGSSYNEQFF.

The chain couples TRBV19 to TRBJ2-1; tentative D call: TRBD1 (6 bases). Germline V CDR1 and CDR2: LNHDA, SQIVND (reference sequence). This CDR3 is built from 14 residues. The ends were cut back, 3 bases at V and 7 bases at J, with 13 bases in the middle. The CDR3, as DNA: TGTGCCAGTAGTATGCAGGGGTCGTTAAATGAGCAGTTCTTC. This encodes CASSMQGSLNEQFF.

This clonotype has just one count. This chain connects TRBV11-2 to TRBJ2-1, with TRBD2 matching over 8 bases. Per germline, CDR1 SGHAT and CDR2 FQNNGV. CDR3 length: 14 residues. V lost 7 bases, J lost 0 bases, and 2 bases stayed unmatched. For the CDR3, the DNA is TGTGCCAGCACCACTAGCGGCTCCTACAATGAGCAGTTCTTC. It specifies CASTTSGSYNEQFF.

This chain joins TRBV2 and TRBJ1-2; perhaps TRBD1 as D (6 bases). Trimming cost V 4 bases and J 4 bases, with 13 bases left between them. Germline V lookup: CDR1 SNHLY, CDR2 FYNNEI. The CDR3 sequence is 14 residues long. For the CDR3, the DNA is TGTGCCAGCAGTGTTGGGTCAGGGGCCTATGGCTACACCTTC. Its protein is CASSVGSGAYGYTF.

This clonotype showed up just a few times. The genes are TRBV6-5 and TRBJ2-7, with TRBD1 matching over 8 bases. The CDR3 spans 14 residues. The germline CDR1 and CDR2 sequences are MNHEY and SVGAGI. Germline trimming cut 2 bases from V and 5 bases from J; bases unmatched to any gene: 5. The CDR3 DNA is TGTGCCAGCAGTTACATCGGACAGGGCGACGAGCAGTACTTC. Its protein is CASSYIGQGDEQYF.

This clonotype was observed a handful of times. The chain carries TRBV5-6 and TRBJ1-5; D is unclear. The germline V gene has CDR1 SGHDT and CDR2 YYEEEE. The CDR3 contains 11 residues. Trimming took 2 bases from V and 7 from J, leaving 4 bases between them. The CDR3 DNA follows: TGTGCCAGCAGCTTCGGACAGCCCCAGCATTTT. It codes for CASSFGQPQHF.

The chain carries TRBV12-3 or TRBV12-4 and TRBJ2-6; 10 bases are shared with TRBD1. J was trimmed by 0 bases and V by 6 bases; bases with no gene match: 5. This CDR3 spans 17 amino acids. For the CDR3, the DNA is TGTGCCAGCAGGCCGGGACAGGGGTTCTCTGGGGCCAACGTCCTGACTTTC. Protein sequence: CASRPGQGFSGANVLTF.

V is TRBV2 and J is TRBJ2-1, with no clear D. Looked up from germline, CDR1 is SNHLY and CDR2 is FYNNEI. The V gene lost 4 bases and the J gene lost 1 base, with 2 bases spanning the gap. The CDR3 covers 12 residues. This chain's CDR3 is CASSGSYNEQFF. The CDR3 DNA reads TGTGCCAGCAGTGGGTCCTACAATGAGCAGTTCTTC.

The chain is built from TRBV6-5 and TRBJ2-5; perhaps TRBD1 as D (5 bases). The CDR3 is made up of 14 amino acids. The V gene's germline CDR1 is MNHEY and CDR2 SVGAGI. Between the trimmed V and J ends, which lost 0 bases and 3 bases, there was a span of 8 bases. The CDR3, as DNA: TGTGCCAGCAGTTACTCGCCGACAGAAGAGACCCAGTACTTC. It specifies CASSYSPTEETQYF.

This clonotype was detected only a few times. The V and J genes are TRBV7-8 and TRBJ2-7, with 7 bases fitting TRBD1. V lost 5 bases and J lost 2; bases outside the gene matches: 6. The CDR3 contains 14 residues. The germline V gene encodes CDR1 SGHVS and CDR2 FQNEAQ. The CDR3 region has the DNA TGTGCCAGCAGCCACTGGGACAGAACCTACGAGCAGTACTTC. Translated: CASSHWDRTYEQYF.

For the CDR3, the DNA is TGCGCCAGCAGCCAACGACTATTCTACGAGCAGTACGTC. As protein: CASSQRLFYEQYV. This chain uses TRBV4-1 with TRBJ2-7; possibly TRBD2 for D (5 bases). V was cut by 2 bases and J by 3 bases, with 8 bases left in between. Per germline, CDR1 MGHRA and CDR2 YSYEKL. CDR3 length: 13 residues.

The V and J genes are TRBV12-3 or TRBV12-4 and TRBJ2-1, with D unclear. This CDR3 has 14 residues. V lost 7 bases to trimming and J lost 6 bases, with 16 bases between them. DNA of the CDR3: TGTGCCAGCAAATCCCTTAACTTTGGCAATGAGCAGTTCTTC. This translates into CASKSLNFGNEQFF.

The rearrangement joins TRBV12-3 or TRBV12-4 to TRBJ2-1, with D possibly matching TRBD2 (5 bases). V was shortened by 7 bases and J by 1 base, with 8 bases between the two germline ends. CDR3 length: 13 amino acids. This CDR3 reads CASNRGSYNEQFF. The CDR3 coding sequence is TGTGCCAGCAATCGGGGTTCCTACAATGAGCAGTTCTTC.

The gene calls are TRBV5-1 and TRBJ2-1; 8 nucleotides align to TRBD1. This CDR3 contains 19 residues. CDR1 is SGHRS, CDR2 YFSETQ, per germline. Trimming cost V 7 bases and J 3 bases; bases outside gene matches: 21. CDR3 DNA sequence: TGCGCCAGCGGATATCGGGACAGGCCTCCCCAAGTTGACTACAATGAGCAGTTCTTC. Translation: CASGYRDRPPQVDYNEQFF. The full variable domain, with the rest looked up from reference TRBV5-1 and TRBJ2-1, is KAGVTQTPRYLIKTRGQQVTLSCSPISGHRSVSWYQQTPGQGLQFLFEYFSETQRNKGNFPGRFSGRQFSNSRSEMNVSTLELGDSALYLCASGYRDRPPQVDYNEQFFGPGTRLTVL.

The CDR3 nucleotides read TGTGCCAGCAGCTTAGATCGGGGAGTGGGAGTTGAGACCCAGTACTTC. It is translated as CASSLDRGVGVETQYF. The gene calls are TRBV7-9 and TRBJ2-5; possible D gene TRBD2, 5 bases. The germline V and J ends were trimmed by 1 base and 5 bases, with 17 bases remaining between them. The CDR3 runs to 16 residues. From germline, CDR1 is SEHNR and CDR2 FQNEAQ (reference sequence). The full variable domain, completed using reference TRBV7-9 and TRBJ2-5, is DTGVSQNPRHKITKRGQNVTFRCDPISEHNRLYWYRQTLGQGPEFLTYFQNEAQLEKSRLLSDRFSAERPKGSFSTLEIQRTEQGDSAMYLCASSLDRGVGVETQYFGPGTRLLVL.

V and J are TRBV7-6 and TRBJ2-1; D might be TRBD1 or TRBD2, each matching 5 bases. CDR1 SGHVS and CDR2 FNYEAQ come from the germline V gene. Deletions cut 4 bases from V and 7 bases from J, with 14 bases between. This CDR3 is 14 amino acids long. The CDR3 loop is CASSYPMGENEQFF. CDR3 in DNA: TGTGCCAGCAGCTACCCTATGGGGGAAAATGAGCAGTTCTTC.

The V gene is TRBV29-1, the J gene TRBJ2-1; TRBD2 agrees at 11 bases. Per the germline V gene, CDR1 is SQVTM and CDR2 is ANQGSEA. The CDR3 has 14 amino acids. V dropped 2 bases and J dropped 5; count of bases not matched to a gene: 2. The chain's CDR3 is CSVELAGGDNEQFF. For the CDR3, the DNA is TGCAGCGTTGAATTAGCGGGGGGGGACAATGAGCAGTTCTTC.

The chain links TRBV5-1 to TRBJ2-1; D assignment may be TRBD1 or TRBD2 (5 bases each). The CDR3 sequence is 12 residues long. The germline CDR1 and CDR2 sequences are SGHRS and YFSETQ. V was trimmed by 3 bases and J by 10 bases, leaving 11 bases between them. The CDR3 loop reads CASSSLGVEQFF. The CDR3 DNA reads TGCGCCAGCAGCTCCCTGGGGGTCGAGCAGTTCTTC.

CDR3 DNA: TGTGCCAGCAGCCAAGAGGTGGGACGGGGGGGCGGTGAGACCCAGTACTTC. Protein sequence: CASSQEVGRGGGETQYF. The chain is built from TRBV4-2 and TRBJ2-5; 8 nucleotides match TRBD2. Trimming at V came to 0 bases and at J to 5 bases, leaving 11 bases not matched to a gene. Germline V gives CDR1 LGHNA, CDR2 YNFKEQ. This CDR3 has 17 amino acids.

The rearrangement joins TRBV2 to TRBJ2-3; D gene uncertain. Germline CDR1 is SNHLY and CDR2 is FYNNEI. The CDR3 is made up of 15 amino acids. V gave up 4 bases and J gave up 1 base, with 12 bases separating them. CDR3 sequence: CASSGEMARTDTQYF. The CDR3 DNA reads TGTGCCAGCAGTGGGGAAATGGCCCGCACAGATACGCAGTATTTT.

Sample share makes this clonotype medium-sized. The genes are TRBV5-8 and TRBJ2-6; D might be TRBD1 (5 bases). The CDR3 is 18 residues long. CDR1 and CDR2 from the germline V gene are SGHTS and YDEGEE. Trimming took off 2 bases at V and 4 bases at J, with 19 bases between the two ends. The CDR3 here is CASSLRQTVPIGANVLTF. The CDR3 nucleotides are TGTGCCAGCAGCTTACGACAGACCGTACCGATCGGGGCCAACGTCCTGACTTTC. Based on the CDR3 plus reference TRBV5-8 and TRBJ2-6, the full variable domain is EAGVTQSPTHLIKTRGQQATLRCSPISGHTSVYWYQQALGLGLQFLLWYDEGEERNRGNFPPRFSGRQFPNYSSELNVNALELEDSALYLCASSLRQTVPIGANVLTFGAGSRLTVL.

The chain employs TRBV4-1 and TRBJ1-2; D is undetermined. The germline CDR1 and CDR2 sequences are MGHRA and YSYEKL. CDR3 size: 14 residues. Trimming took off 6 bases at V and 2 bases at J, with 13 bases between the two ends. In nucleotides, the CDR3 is TGCGCCAGCAGTCCTTCCCCTGGGAACTATGGCTACACCTTC. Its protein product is CASSPSPGNYGYTF.

The CDR3 region is CASLTPLADTDTQYF. The CDR3 nucleotides read TGTGCCAGCCTTACGCCTCTAGCGGACACAGATACGCAGTATTTT. The V call is TRBV2, the J call TRBJ2-3; 7 bases map to TRBD2. The germline V gene encodes CDR1 SNHLY and CDR2 FYNNEI. The CDR3 totals 15 residues. The junction had 10 bases not matched to a gene; V was cut back by 8 bases and J by 2 bases.

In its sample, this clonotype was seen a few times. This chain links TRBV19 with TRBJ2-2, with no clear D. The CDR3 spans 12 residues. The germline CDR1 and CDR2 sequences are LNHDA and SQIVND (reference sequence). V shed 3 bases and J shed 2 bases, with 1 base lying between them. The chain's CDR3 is CASSINTGELFF. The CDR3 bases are TGTGCCAGTAGTATTAACACCGGGGAGCTGTTTTTT.

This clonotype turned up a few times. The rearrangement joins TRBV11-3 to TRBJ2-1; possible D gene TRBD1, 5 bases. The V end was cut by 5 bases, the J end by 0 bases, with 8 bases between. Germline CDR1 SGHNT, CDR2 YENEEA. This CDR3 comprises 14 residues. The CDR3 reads CASSQDISYNEQFF. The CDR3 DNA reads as TGTGCCAGCAGCCAGGACATCTCCTACAATGAGCAGTTCTTC.

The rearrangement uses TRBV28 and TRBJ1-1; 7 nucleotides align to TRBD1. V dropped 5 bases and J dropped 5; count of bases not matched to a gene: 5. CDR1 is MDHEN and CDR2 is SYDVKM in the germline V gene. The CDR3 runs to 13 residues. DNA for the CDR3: TGTGCCAGCAGTCCAGGGGGTTGGACTGAAGCTTTCTTT. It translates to CASSPGGWTEAFF. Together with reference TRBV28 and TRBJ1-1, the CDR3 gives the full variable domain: DVKVTQSSRYLVKRTGEKVFLECVQDMDHENMFWYRQDPGLGLRLIYFSYDVKMKEKGDIPEGYSVSREKKERFSLILESASTNQTSMYLCASSPGGWTEAFFGQGTRLTVV.

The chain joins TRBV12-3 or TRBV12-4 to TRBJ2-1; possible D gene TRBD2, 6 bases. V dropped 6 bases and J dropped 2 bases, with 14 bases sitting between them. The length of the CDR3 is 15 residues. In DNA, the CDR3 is TGTGCCAGCAGACAGACGATAGCGGCCTACAATGAGCAGTTCTTC. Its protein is CASRQTIAAYNEQFF.

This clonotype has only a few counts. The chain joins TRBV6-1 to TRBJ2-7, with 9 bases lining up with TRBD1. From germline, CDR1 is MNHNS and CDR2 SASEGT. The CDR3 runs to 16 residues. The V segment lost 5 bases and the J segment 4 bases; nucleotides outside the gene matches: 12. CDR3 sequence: CASSRWSGTGMYEQYV. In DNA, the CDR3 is TGTGCCAGCAGTAGGTGGTCCGGGACAGGGATGTACGAGCAGTACGTC.

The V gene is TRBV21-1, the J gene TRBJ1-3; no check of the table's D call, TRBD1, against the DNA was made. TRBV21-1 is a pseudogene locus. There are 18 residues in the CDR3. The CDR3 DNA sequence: TGTGCCAGCAGCAAAGTTGCAGGGGGCCAAATCTCTGGAAACACCATATATTTT. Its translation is CASSKVAGGQISGNTIYF.